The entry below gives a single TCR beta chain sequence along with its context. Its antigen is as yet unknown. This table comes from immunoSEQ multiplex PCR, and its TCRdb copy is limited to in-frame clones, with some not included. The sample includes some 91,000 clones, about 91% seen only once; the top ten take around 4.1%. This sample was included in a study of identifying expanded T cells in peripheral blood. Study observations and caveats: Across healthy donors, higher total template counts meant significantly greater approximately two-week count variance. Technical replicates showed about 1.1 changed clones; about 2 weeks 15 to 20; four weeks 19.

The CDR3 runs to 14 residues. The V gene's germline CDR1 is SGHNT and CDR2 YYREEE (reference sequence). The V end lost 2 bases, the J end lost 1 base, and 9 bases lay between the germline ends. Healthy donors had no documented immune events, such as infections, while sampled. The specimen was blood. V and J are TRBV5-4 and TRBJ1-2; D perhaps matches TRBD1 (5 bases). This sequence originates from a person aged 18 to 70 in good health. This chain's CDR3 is CASSFGTNNYGYTF. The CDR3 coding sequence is TGTGCCAGCAGCTTTGGGACGAATAACTATGGCTACACCTTC.